This T cell receptor beta chain was sequenced in a study of T cells in Graves' hyperthyroidism and ophthalmopathy. Overall study findings and caveats: Most thyroid clonotypes expanded above 0.001 were also detected in blood.

Only one count was recorded for this clonotype. Its specificity is unknown. TCR beta CDR3 regions were amplified from RNA transcripts. The TCR CDR3 was amplified in a first-round RT-PCR using the HTBI primer set. A single record per CDR3 protein comes from TCRdb applying MiXCR to the multiplex PCR reads. The sample includes 300,000 or so distinct CDR3 sequences, around 20% of them seen just once. V lost 2 bases, J lost 7 bases, and 20 bases lay in between. CDR1 and CDR2 (germline): KGHSH, LQKENI. There are 16 residues in the CDR3. Hyperthyroidism, newly diagnosed and lasting under 2 months, affected patients aged 18 to 65.

Sequencing was done on a sample of blood. The chain is built from TRBV18 and TRBJ1-1; D uncertain. The source of this sequence is a woman between 50 and 59 years old with Graves' hyperthyroidism. The CDR3 coding sequence is TGTGCCAGCTCACCAGGAGATGGCGGGCAGCTCGGTGAAGCTTTCTTT. Protein: CASSPGDGGQLGEAFF.